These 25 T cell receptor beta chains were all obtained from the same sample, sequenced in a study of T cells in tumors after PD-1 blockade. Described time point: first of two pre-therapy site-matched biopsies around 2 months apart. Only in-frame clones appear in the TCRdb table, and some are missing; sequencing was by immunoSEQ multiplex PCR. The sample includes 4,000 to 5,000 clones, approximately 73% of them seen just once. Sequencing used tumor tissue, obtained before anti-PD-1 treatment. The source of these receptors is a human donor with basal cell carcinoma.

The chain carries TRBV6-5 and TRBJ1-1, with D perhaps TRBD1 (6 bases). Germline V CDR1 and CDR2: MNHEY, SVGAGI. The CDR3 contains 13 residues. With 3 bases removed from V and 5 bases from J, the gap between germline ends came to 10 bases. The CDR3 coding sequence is TGTGCCAGCAGTTATTCCGGGACAACTGAAGCTTTCTTT. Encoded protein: CASSYSGTTEAFF.

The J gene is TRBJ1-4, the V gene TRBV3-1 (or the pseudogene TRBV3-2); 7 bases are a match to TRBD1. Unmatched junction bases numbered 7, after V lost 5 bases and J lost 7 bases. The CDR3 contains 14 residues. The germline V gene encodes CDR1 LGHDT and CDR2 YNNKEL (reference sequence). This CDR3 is CASSNDRVGEKLFF. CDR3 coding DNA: TGTGCCAGCAGCAACGACAGGGTCGGTGAAAAACTGTTTTTT.

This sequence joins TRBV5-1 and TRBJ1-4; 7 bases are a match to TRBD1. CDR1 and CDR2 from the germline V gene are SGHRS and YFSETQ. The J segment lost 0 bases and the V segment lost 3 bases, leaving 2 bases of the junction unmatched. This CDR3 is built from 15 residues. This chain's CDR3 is CASSSTGATNEKLFF. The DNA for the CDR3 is TGCGCCAGCAGCTCCACAGGGGCAACTAATGAAAAACTGTTTTTT.

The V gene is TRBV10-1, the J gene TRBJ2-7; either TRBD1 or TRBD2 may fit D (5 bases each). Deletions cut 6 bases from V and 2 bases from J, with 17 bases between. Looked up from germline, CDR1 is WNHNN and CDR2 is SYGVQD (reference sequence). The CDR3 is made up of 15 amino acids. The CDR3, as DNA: TGCGCCAGCAGCTCTATGGCCGGGGCTACCTACGAGCAGTACTTC. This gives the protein CASSSMAGATYEQYF.

CDR3: CASRAGTVGSYGYTF. The CDR3 DNA sequence: TGTGCCAGCAGAGCCGGGACCGTGGGATCCTATGGCTACACCTTC. J is TRBJ1-2 and V is TRBV2; a possible D gene is TRBD1 (5 bases). Trimming pared 6 bases from V and 4 bases from J, leaving 18 bases between. Germline CDR1 and CDR2: SNHLY and FYNNEI. This CDR3 comprises 15 residues.

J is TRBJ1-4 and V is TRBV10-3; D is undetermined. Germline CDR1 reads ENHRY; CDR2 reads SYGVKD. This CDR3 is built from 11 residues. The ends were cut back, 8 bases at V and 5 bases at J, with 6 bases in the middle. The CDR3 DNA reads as TGTGCCATCGGGGAAAATGAAAAACTGTTTTTT. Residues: CAIGENEKLFF.

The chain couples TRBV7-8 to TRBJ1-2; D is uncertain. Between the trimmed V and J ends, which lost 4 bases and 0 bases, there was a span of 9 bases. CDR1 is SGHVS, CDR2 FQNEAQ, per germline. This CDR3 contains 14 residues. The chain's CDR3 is CASSSTAANYGYTF. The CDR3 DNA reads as TGTGCCAGCAGCTCCACGGCAGCTAACTATGGCTACACCTTC.

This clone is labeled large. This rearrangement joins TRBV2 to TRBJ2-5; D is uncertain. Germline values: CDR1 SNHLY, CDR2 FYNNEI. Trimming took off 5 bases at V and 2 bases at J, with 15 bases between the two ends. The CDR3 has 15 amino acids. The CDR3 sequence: CASSFPGTRQETQYF. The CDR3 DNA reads TGTGCCAGCAGTTTTCCAGGAACTCGTCAAGAGACCCAGTACTTC.

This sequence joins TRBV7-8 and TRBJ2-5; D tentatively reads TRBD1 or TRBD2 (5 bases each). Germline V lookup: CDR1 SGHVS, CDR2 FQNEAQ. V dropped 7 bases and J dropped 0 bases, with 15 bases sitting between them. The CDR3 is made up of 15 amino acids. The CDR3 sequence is CASTRGEKYQETQYF. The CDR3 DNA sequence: TGTGCCAGCACCCGGGGCGAAAAGTACCAAGAGACCCAGTACTTC.

The CDR3 is CASSLIPENSYNEQFF. The CDR3 nucleotides read TGTGCCAGCAGCTTGATTCCCGAAAACTCCTACAATGAGCAGTTCTTC. The chain links TRBV5-6 to TRBJ2-1; no clear D. The CDR3 covers 16 residues. Germline values: CDR1 SGHDT, CDR2 YYEEEE. Trimming removed 1 base at V and 0 bases at J, with 11 bases between.

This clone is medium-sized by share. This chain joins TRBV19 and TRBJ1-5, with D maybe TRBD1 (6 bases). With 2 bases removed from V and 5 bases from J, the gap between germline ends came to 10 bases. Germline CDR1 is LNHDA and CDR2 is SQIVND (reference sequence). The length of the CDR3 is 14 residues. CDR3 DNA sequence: TGTGCCAGTAGTATACAGGGGAGTTATCAGCCCCAGCATTTT. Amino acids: CASSIQGSYQPQHF. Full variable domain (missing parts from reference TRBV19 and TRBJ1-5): DGGITQSPKYLFRKEGQNVTLSCEQNLNHDAMYWYRQDPGQGLRLIYYSQIVNDFQKGDIAEGYSVSREKKESFPLTVTSAQKNPTAFYLCASSIQGSYQPQHFGDGTRLSIL.

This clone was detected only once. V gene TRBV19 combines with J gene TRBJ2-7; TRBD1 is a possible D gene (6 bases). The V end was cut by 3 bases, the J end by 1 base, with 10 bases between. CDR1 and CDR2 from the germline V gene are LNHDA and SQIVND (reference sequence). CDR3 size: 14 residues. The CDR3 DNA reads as TGTGCCAGTAGTATCGGGACACCTTCCTACGAGCAGTACTTC. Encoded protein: CASSIGTPSYEQYF.

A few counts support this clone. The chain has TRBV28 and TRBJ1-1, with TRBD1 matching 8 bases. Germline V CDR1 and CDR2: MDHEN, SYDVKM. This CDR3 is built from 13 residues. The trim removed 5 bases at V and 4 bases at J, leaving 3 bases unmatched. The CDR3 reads CASSQGTGTEAFF. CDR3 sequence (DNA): TGTGCCAGCAGTCAGGGGACAGGCACTGAAGCTTTCTTT.

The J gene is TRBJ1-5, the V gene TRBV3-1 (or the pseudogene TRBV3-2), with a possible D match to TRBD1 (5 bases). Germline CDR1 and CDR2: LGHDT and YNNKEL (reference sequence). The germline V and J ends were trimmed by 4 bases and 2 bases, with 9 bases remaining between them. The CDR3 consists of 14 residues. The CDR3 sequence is CASSPGTGNQPQHF. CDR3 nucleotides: TGTGCCAGCAGCCCCGGGACCGGCAATCAGCCCCAGCATTTT.

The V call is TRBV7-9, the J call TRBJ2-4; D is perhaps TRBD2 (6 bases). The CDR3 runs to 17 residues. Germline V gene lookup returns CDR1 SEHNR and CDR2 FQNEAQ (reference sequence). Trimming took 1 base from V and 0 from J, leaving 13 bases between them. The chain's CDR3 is CASSLEWDSLAKNIQYF. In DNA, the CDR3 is TGTGCCAGCAGCTTAGAATGGGACTCACTAGCCAAAAACATTCAGTACTTC.

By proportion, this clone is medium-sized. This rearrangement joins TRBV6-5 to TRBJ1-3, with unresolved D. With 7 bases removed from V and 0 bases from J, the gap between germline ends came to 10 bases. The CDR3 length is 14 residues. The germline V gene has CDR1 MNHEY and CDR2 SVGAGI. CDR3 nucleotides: TGTGCCAGCATTGCGACGGCCTCTGGAAACACCATATATTTT. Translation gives CASIATASGNTIYF.

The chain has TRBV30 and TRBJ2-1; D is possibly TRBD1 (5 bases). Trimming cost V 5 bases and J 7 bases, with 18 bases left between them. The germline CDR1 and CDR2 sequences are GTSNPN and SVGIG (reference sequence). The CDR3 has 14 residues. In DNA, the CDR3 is TGTGCCTGGGCCCCTGCAGGGTTTTTAAATGAGCAGTTCTTC. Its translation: CAWAPAGFLNEQFF.

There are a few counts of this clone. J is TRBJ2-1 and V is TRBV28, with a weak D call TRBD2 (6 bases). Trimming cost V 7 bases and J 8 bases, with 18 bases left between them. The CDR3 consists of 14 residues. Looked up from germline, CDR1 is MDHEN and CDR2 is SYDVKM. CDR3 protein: CASTTIAVRDEQFF. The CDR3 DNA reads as TGTGCCAGCACCACGATAGCGGTTAGGGATGAGCAGTTCTTC.

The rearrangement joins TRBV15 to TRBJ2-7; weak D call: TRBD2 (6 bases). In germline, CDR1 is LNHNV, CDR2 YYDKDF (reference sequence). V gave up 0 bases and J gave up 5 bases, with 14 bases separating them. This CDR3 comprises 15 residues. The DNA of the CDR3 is TGTGCCACCAGCAGAGATCGTGGAGGGCTCGACGAGCAGTACTTC. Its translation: CATSRDRGGLDEQYF.

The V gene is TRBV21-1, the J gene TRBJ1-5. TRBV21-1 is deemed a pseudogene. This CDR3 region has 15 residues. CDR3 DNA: TGTGCCAGCAGCAAAACGGGCCATAGCAATCAGCCCCAGCATTTT. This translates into CASSKTGHSNQPQHF.

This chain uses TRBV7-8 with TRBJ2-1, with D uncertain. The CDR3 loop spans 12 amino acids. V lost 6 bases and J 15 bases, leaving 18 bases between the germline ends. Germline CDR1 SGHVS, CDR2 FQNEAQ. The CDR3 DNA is TGTGCCAGCAGTACGGGCCCAACAATGGGGTTCTTC. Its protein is CASSTGPTMGFF.

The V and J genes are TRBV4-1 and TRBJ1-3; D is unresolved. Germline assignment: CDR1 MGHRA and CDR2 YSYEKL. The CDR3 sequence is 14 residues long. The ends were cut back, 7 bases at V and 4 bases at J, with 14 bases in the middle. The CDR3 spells CASTATGSGNTIYF. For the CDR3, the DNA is TGCGCCAGCACCGCAACTGGGTCGGGAAACACCATATATTTT.

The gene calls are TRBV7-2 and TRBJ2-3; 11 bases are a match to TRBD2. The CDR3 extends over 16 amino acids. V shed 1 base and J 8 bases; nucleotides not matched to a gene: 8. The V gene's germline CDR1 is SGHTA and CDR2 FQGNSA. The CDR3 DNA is TGTGCCAGCAGCTTAGGGCTTAGCGGGGGGGCAGGTACGCAGTATTTT. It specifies CASSLGLSGGAGTQYF.

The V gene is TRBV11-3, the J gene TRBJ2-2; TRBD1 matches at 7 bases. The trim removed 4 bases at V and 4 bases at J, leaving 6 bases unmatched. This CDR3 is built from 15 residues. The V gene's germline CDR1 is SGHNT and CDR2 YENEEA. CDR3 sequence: CASSSGSGGTGELFF. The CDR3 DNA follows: TGTGCCAGCAGCTCGGGGTCAGGGGGCACCGGGGAGCTGTTTTTT.

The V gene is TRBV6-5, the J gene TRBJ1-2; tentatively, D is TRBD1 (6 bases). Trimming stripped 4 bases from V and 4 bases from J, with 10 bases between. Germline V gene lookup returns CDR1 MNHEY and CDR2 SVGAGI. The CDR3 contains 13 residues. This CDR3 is CASSWGHTYGYTF. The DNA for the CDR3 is TGTGCCAGCAGTTGGGGGCATACCTATGGCTACACCTTC.